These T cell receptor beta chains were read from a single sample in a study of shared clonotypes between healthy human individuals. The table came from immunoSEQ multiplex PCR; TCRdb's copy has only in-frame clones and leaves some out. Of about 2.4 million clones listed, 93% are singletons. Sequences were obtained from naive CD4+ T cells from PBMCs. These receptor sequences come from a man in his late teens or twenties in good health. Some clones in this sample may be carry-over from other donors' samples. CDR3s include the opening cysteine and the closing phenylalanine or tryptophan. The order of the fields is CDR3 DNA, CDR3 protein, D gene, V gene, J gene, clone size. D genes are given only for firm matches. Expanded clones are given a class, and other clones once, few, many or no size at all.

DNA: TGTGCCAGTAGTGGCCGGGACAGGGGTTTTGGCAATCAGCCCCAGCATTTT; CDR3: CASSGRDRGFGNQPQHF; D: TRBD1; V: TRBV19; J: TRBJ1-5; size: .
DNA: TGTGCCAGCACCCAGAGGGGCCCCGCGGCCGTAGAGACCCAGTACTTC; CDR3: CASTQRGPAAVETQYF; D: .; V: TRBV6-6; J: TRBJ2-5; size: .
DNA: TGTGCCAGCAGCGAGGGAGGGGGTCGATCCCTCGGCTACACCTTC; CDR3: CASSEGGGRSLGYTF; D: .; V: TRBV9; J: TRBJ1-2; size: .
DNA: TGTGCCAGCATTCCCCTTCGGGACACGAACACTGAAGCTTTCTTT; CDR3: CASIPLRDTNTEAFF; D: .; V: TRBV6-6; J: TRBJ1-1; size: .
DNA: TGTGCCAGCAGCGTAGCCTCGGGTTACAATGAGCAGTTCTTC; CDR3: CASSVASGYNEQFF; D: .; V: TRBV9; J: TRBJ2-1; size: .
DNA: TGTGCCAGCAGCCAAGAACAGGGAAGCGGCTACACCTTC; CDR3: CASSQEQGSGYTF; D: .; V: TRBV4-2; J: TRBJ1-2; size: .
DNA: TGTGCCAGCAGCTCGGGTGTTAGCAATCAGCCCCAGCATTTT; CDR3: CASSSGVSNQPQHF; D: .; V: TRBV7-9; J: TRBJ1-5; size: .
DNA: TGTGCCAGCAAAAGCGACGCGAACACTGAAGCTTTCTTT; CDR3: CASKSDANTEAFF; D: .; V: TRBV6-5; J: TRBJ1-1; size: few
DNA: TGTGCCAGCAGCCTTACTAGCGGCACAGATACGCAGTATTTT; CDR3: CASSLTSGTDTQYF; D: TRBD2; V: TRBV7-8; J: TRBJ2-3; size: .
DNA: TGCGCCAGCAGCCAAGGGTGGGCCAGGGGGCGAATCACAGATACGCAGTATTTT; CDR3: CASSQGWARGRITDTQYF; D: TRBD1; V: TRBV4-3; J: TRBJ2-3; size: .
DNA: TGTGCCTGGAGTAACGGGTTACTTAGGGATCAGCCCCAGCATTTT; CDR3: CAWSNGLLRDQPQHF; D: .; V: TRBV30; J: TRBJ1-5; size: .
DNA: TGTGCCAGCAGCTTAGTCCGACAGTCCTACGAGCAGTACTTC; CDR3: CASSLVRQSYEQYF; D: .; V: TRBV7-9; J: TRBJ2-7; size: once
DNA: TGTGCCAGCAGCTTAAGCACTTACAATGAGCAGTTCTTC; CDR3: CASSLSTYNEQFF; D: .; V: TRBV7-2; J: TRBJ2-1; size: .
DNA: TGTGCCACCCAGGTCGGGGTTTCGATGGGTCAGCCCCAGCATTTT; CDR3: CATQVGVSMGQPQHF; D: .; V: TRBV19; J: TRBJ1-5; size: .
DNA: TGTGCCACCAGCAGAGTCTCCTATTACAATGAGCAGTTCTTC; CDR3: CATSRVSYYNEQFF; D: .; V: TRBV15; J: TRBJ2-1; size: once
DNA: TGTGCCAGCAGTTTAAGAGGGGCTCGGAATTCACCCCTCCACTTT; CDR3: CASSLRGARNSPLHF; D: .; V: TRBV28; J: TRBJ1-6; size: .
DNA: TGCGCCAGCAGCCAAGGAGAGGGCAGCTACCATGGCTACACCTTC; CDR3: CASSQGEGSYHGYTF; D: .; V: TRBV4-1; J: TRBJ1-2; size: .
DNA: TGTGCCAGCGCCACTGGGGACACCTATGGCTACACCTTC; CDR3: CASATGDTYGYTF; D: .; V: TRBV6-5; J: TRBJ1-2; size: .
DNA: TGTGCCAGCAGTTCCCCGGACGGCCGAGAGACCCAGTACTTC; CDR3: CASSSPDGRETQYF; D: .; V: TRBV28; J: TRBJ2-5; size: .
DNA: TGTGCCAGCAGTTTCTCCCTAAACCAAGAGACCCAGTACTTC; CDR3: CASSFSLNQETQYF; D: .; V: TRBV28; J: TRBJ2-5; size: .
DNA: TGTGCCAGTAGTATCCTGTCGGGGGGCGGTGAGACCCAGTACTTC; CDR3: CASSILSGGGETQYF; D: .; V: TRBV19; J: TRBJ2-5; size: once
DNA: TGTGCCAGCAGCACAAGCGGTAGCTCCTACAATGAGCAGTTCTTC; CDR3: CASSTSGSSYNEQFF; D: .; V: TRBV9; J: TRBJ2-1; size: .
DNA: TGCGCCAGCAGCTTGCTAGCGGGAGACCCCACCGGGGAGCTGTTTTTT; CDR3: CASSLLAGDPTGELFF; D: TRBD2; V: TRBV5-1; J: TRBJ2-2; size: .
DNA: TGTGCCAGCGGTAGGACTGAAGCTTTCTTT; CDR3: CASGRTEAFF; D: .; V: TRBV28; J: TRBJ1-1; size: .
DNA: TGCGCCAGCAGCTTGGGGTCCTCAACCCTGGGAAATGAGCAGTTCTTC; CDR3: CASSLGSSTLGNEQFF; D: .; V: TRBV5-1; J: TRBJ2-1; size: .
DNA: TGTGCCAGCAACGGGGCGACCACCTACAATGAGCAGTTCTTC; CDR3: CASNGATTYNEQFF; D: .; V: TRBV6-1; J: TRBJ2-1; size: .
DNA: TGTGCCAGCAGCCCCGGGGGCGAGTACGAGCAGTACTTC; CDR3: CASSPGGEYEQYF; D: .; V: TRBV5-4; J: TRBJ2-7; size: .
DNA: TGCGCCAGCAGTGAGTCTGGTATAAGTGTAGAGCAGTTCTTC; CDR3: CASSESGISVEQFF; D: .; V: TRBV10-1; J: TRBJ2-1; size: .
DNA: TGTGCCAGCAGCTATAGACAGGGGAACACTGAAGCTTTCTTT; CDR3: CASSYRQGNTEAFF; D: TRBD1; V: TRBV7-9; J: TRBJ1-1; size: .
DNA: TGTGCCAGCAGCTTAGCGGGAGGGACGTTCAATCAGCCCCAGCATTTT; CDR3: CASSLAGGTFNQPQHF; D: .; V: TRBV11-2; J: TRBJ1-5; size: .
DNA: TGTGCCAGCAGTTTACCCCAGGGCTTCTATGGCTACACCTTC; CDR3: CASSLPQGFYGYTF; D: .; V: TRBV28; J: TRBJ1-2; size: once
DNA: TGTGCCTGGAGTCTATGGGTTGGCGGCGGAAGGGAGACCCAGTACTTC; CDR3: CAWSLWVGGGRETQYF; D: .; V: TRBV30; J: TRBJ2-5; size: .
DNA: TGTGCCAGCAGCGTTCCGAAGGTATCCGAGCAGTACTTC; CDR3: CASSVPKVSEQYF; D: .; V: TRBV7-2; J: TRBJ2-7; size: .
DNA: TGTGCCAGTAGTATCTTGTCGGTTCAGCCCCAGCATTTT; CDR3: CASSILSVQPQHF; D: .; V: TRBV19; J: TRBJ1-5; size: few
DNA: TGTGCCTGGAGCACCCCGGGCCCTCTTCTGTACTTC; CDR3: CAWSTPGPLLYF; D: .; V: TRBV30; J: TRBJ2-5; size: .
DNA: TGTGCCAGCAGCTTCAGCGACTTGAAGACCCAGTACTTC; CDR3: CASSFSDLKTQYF; D: .; V: TRBV7-2; J: TRBJ2-5; size: .
DNA: TGTGCCAGCAGCTTACGGCGGGAGGGTATGAATGAGCAGTTCTTC; CDR3: CASSLRREGMNEQFF; D: TRBD2; V: TRBV11-2; J: TRBJ2-1; size: .
DNA: TGTGCCAGCAGTAACAGGGGCATCCCGCATAGCAATCAGCCCCAGCATTTT; CDR3: CASSNRGIPHSNQPQHF; D: TRBD1; V: TRBV28; J: TRBJ1-5; size: .
DNA: TGTGCCAGCAGCTTAGGTCTAAACAGGGTCCTCGAGCAGTACTTC; CDR3: CASSLGLNRVLEQYF; D: .; V: TRBV7-2; J: TRBJ2-7; size: .
DNA: TGCAGCGTCGCAGGGAAATATAATGAAAAACTGTTTTTT; CDR3: CSVAGKYNEKLFF; D: .; V: TRBV29-1; J: TRBJ1-4; size: .
DNA: TGTGCCAGCAGCCAAGGGGGGAACTATGGCTACACCTTC; CDR3: CASSQGGNYGYTF; D: .; V: TRBV16; J: TRBJ1-2; size: .
DNA: TGTGCCAGCAGCCACCGGGACAGGAACTATGGCTACACCTTC; CDR3: CASSHRDRNYGYTF; D: TRBD1; V: TRBV5-4; J: TRBJ1-2; size: .
DNA: TGTGCCAGCAGTTACTCGACAGGGGGCTCCTACAATGAGCAGTTCTTC; CDR3: CASSYSTGGSYNEQFF; D: TRBD1; V: TRBV6-6; J: TRBJ2-1; size: .
DNA: TGCAGCGCCCGCCGGGACGGACCCTACGAGCAGTACTTC; CDR3: CSARRDGPYEQYF; D: .; V: TRBV29-1; J: TRBJ2-7; size: .
DNA: TGTGCCAGCAGCCCGATCCGGGACAGAAGGCCCTACGAGCAGTACTTC; CDR3: CASSPIRDRRPYEQYF; D: TRBD1; V: TRBV11-2; J: TRBJ2-7; size: .
DNA: TGCGCCAGCAGCTTGGCCCTTTTGGGACTAGCGGGAGATGGAGATACGCAGTATTTT; CDR3: CASSLALLGLAGDGDTQYF; D: TRBD2; V: TRBV5-1; J: TRBJ2-3; size: .
DNA: TGTGCCAGTAGTAAAACGGGACAGCCCCAGCATTTT; CDR3: CASSKTGQPQHF; D: .; V: TRBV19; J: TRBJ1-5; size: few
DNA: TGCAGTGCCACAGGGGGCAAACTGTTTTTT; CDR3: CSATGGKLFF; D: TRBD1; V: TRBV20-1; J: TRBJ1-4; size: .
DNA: TGTGCCAGCAGCGCTACAGGGTACACCGGGGAGCTGTTTTTT; CDR3: CASSATGYTGELFF; D: .; V: TRBV16; J: TRBJ2-2; size: .
DNA: TGTGCCAGCAGCTTAATAAGGGTCGTTTCTAGAACAGATACGCAGTATTTT; CDR3: CASSLIRVVSRTDTQYF; D: .; V: TRBV7-8; J: TRBJ2-3; size: .
DNA: TGTGCCAGCAGTTTATCCCGAGCCAGCTACGAGCAGTACTTC; CDR3: CASSLSRASYEQYF; D: .; V: TRBV27; J: TRBJ2-7; size: .
DNA: TGTGCCAGCGGACCCCCAGCTACGCAGTATTTT; CDR3: CASGPPATQYF; D: .; V: TRBV6-5; J: TRBJ2-3; size: few
DNA: TGTGCCAGCAGCATCTCCGGGACTACCGTCACAGATACGCAGTATTTT; CDR3: CASSISGTTVTDTQYF; D: TRBD2; V: TRBV11-2; J: TRBJ2-3; size: .
DNA: TGTGCCAGCAGTCACTCCGGACCTCAGGGAGACAATGAGCAGTTCTTC; CDR3: CASSHSGPQGDNEQFF; D: .; V: TRBV6-6; J: TRBJ2-1; size: .
DNA: TGTGCCAGCAGCGTAGGGACTAGCGTGTACAATGAGCAGTTCTTC; CDR3: CASSVGTSVYNEQFF; D: TRBD2; V: TRBV9; J: TRBJ2-1; size: .
DNA: TGTGCCAGCAGCCCAGGTGGGAACGCGTACGAGCAGTACTTC; CDR3: CASSPGGNAYEQYF; D: .; V: TRBV9; J: TRBJ2-7; size: .
DNA: TGCGCCAGCAGCGTCGAGAATGAAAAACTGTTTTTT; CDR3: CASSVENEKLFF; D: .; V: TRBV5-1; J: TRBJ1-4; size: .
DNA: TGTGCCAGCAGTTACCAGCGGGACCGCCCGGAGACCCAGTACTTC; CDR3: CASSYQRDRPETQYF; D: TRBD2; V: TRBV28; J: TRBJ2-5; size: .
DNA: TGTGCCAGCAGTGACCCTGAGACCCAGTACTTC; CDR3: CASSDPETQYF; D: .; V: TRBV2; J: TRBJ2-5; size: .